Here is one TCR beta chain with its context. As yet, its antigen is unknown. The use of a sample-barcoded 5' primer and a J-beta primer mix characterized a second PCR of roughly 6 to 11 cycles. TCRdb fed the 5' RACE reads into MiXCR, producing one record per CDR3 protein. This table has 1,300,000 or so distinct CDR3 sequences, almost 60% appearing once. The data were obtained in a study of blood T cells in healthy people across ages. Study outcomes and limitations: CMV status of donors was unknown, possibly confounding expanded clonotype changes. Per million T cells, TCR beta diversity dropped roughly linearly as age increased.

The germline V and J ends were trimmed by 6 bases and 4 bases, with 19 bases remaining between them. The CDR3 is made up of 15 amino acids. Germline V gene data show CDR1 as MNHEY and CDR2 as SVGEGT. The V gene is TRBV6-2 or TRBV6-3, the J gene TRBJ2-7; maybe TRBD1 (7 bases). This TCR was sampled from a man aged 18 to 35 in good health. Material for sequencing was blood. In nucleotides, the CDR3 is TGTGCCAGCAGCTACGCCGGGGCAGGGGGGTACGAGCAGTACTTC. It encodes CASSYAGAGGYEQYF.